Reported below is one T cell receptor (beta chain). No antigen is known for it. Germline V CDR1 and CDR2: SGHAT, FQNNGV. This CDR3 has 17 residues. The V segment lost 4 bases and the J segment 8 bases; nucleotides outside the gene matches: 17. The sample is drawn from a study of blood T cells in healthy people across ages. The wider study: Template switching caught about one barcoded beta molecule for each two T cells.

Together with a sample-barcoded 5' primer, a J-beta primer mix was included in a second PCR lasting about 7 to 11 cycles. TCRdb itself ran the 5' RACE reads through MiXCR, one entry per CDR3 protein. Found here are about 1,500,000 distinct CDR3 sequences, around 39% of them singletons; the top ten hold roughly 7.7%. Each individual donor underwent a draw of about 9.1 milliliters of peripheral blood. Study-level results: Roughly linear declines in TCR beta diversity per million T cells occurred with age.

The gene calls are TRBV11-2 and TRBJ1-2; 9 nucleotides match TRBD1. Sequenced sample: blood. The sequence was collected from a woman aged 18-35 years in good health. The CDR3 nucleotides are TGTGCCAGCAGCTCCGACAGGGGACAGGGAACAGGTTGGGGCTACACCTTC. Its protein product is CASSSDRGQGTGWGYTF. Filled out from reference TRBV11-2 and TRBJ1-2, the complete variable domain reads EAGVAQSPRYKIIEKRQSVAFWCNPISGHATLYWYQQILGQGPKLLIQFQNNGVVDDSQLPKDRFSAERLKGVDSTLKIQPAKLEDSAVYLCASSSDRGQGTGWGYTFGSGTRLTVV.